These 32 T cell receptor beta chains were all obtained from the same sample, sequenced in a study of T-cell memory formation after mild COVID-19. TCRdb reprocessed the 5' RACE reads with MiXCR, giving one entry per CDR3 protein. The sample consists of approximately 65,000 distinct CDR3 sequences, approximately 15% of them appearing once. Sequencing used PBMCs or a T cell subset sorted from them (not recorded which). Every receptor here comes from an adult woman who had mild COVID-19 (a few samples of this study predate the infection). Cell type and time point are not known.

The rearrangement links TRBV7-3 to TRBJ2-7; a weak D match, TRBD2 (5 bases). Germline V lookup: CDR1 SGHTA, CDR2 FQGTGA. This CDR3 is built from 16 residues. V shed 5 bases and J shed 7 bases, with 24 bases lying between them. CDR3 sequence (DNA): TGTGCCAGCAGCCCCACGACCAACCCCTCACTAGGGGAGCAGTACTTC. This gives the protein CASSPTTNPSLGEQYF.

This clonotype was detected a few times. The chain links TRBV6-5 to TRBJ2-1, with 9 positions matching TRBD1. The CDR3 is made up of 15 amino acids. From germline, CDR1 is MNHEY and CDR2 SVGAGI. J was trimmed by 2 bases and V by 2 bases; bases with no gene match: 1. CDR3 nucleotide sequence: TGTGCCAGCAGTTACACAGGGGGCGCCTACAATGAGCAGTTCTTC. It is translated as CASSYTGGAYNEQFF.

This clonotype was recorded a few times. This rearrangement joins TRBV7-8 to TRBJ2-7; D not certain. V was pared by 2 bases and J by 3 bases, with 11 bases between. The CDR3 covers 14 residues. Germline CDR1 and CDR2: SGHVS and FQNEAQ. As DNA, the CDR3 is TGTGCCAGCAGCTTATCTACAGCAAACTACGAGCAGTACTTC. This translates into CASSLSTANYEQYF.

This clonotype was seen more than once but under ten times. CDR3 DNA: TGTGCCAGCGTTTCTGGGGTCGCGGCCGGGGAGCTGTTTTTT. It yields the protein CASVSGVAAGELFF. V gene TRBV6-5 combines with J gene TRBJ2-2; D not resolved. The CDR3 covers 14 residues. V gave up 8 bases and J gave up 6 bases, with 16 bases separating them. The germline V gene encodes CDR1 MNHEY and CDR2 SVGAGI.

The CDR3 nucleotides are TGCAGTGCTAGAGAAGCGGGGGGGCACAATGAGCAGTTCTTC. Amino acids: CSAREAGGHNEQFF. The chain has TRBV20-1 and TRBJ2-1, with 10 bases aligning to TRBD2. The CDR3 is 14 amino acids. Per the germline V gene, CDR1 is DFQATT and CDR2 is SNEGSKA (reference sequence). V lost 0 bases, J lost 5 bases, and 1 base stayed unmatched.

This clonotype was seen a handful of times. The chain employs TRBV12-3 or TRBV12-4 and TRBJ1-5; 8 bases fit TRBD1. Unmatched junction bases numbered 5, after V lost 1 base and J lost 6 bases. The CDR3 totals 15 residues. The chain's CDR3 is CASSLGQGAIQPQHF. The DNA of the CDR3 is TGTGCCAGCAGTTTAGGGCAGGGGGCGATTCAGCCCCAGCATTTT.

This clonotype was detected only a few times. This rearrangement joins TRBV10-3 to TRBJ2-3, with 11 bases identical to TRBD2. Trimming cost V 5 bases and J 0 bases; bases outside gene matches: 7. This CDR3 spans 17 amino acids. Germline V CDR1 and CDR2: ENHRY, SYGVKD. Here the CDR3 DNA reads TGTGCCATCAGTTCGACTAGCGGGACCTTGAGCACAGATACGCAGTATTTT. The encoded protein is CAISSTSGTLSTDTQYF.

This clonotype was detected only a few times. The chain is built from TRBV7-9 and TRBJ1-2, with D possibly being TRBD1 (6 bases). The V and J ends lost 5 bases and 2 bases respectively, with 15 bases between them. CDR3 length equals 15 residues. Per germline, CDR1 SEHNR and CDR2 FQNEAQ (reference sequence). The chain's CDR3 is CASSRTGTSNYGYTF. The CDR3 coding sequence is TGTGCCAGCAGCAGAACCGGGACATCAAACTATGGCTACACCTTC.

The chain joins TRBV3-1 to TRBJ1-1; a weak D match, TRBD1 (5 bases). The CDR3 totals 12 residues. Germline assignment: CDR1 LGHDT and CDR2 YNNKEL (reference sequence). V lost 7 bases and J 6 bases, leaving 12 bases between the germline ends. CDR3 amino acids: CASKLGGSEAFF. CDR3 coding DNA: TGTGCCAGCAAATTGGGGGGATCTGAAGCTTTCTTT.

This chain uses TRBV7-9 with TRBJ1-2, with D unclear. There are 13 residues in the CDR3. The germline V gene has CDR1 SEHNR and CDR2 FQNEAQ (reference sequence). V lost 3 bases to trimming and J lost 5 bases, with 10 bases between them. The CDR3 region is CASSFARDYGYTF. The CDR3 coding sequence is TGTGCCAGCAGCTTCGCACGGGATTATGGCTACACCTTC.

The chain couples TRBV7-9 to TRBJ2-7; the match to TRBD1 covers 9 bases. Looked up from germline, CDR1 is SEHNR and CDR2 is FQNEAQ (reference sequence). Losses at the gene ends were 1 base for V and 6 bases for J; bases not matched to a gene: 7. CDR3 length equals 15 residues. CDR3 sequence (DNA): TGTGCCAGCAGCTTAGTAAGGACAGGGGAAGGCGAGCAGTACTTC. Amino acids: CASSLVRTGEGEQYF.

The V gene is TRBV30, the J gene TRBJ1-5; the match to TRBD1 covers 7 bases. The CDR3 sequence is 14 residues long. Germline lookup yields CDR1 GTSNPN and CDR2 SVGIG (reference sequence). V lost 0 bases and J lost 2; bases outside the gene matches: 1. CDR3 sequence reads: CAWSVGTGNQPQHF. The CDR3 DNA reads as TGTGCCTGGAGTGTCGGGACAGGCAATCAGCCCCAGCATTTT.

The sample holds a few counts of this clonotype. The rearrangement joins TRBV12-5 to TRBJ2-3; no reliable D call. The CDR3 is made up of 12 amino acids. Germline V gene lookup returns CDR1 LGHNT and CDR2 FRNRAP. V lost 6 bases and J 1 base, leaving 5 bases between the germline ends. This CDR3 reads CASGSRTDTQYF. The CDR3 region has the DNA TGTGCTAGTGGCTCCCGCACAGATACGCAGTATTTT.

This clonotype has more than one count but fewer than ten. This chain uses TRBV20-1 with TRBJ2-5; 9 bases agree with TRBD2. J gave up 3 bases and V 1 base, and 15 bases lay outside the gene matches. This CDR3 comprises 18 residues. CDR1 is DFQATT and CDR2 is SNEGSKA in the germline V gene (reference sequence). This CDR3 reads CSARAPPPAGGPEETQYF. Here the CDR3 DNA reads TGCAGTGCTAGAGCCCCCCCGCCAGCGGGAGGCCCAGAAGAGACCCAGTACTTC.

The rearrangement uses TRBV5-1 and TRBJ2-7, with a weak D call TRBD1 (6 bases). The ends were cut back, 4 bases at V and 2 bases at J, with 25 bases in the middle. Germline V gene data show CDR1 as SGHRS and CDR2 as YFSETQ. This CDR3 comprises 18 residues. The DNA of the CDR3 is TGCGCCAGCAGCCGATTAGCTACGACAGGTACCCTTACCTACGAGCAGTACTTC. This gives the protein CASSRLATTGTLTYEQYF.

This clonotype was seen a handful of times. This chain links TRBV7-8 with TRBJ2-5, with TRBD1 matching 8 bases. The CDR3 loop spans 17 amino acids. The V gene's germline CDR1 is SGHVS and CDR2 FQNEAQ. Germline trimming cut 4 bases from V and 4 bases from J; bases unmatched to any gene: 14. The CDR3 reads CASSSRQGLDVGETQYF. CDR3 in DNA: TGTGCCAGCAGCTCTAGACAGGGGCTGGATGTTGGAGAGACCCAGTACTTC.

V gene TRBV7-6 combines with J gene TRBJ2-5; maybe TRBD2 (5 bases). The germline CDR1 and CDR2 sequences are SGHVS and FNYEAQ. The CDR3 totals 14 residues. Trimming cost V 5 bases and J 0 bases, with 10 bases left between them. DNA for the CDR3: TGTGCCAGCAGCGCCCTTAGCGACCAAGAGACCCAGTACTTC. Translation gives CASSALSDQETQYF.

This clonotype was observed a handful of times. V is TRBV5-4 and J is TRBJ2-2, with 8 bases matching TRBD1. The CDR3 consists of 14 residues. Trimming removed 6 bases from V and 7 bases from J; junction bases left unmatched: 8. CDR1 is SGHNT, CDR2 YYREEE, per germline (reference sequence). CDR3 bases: TGTGCCAGCACCCAGGACAGGGCCGGCGGGGAGCTGTTTTTT. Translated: CASTQDRAGGELFF.

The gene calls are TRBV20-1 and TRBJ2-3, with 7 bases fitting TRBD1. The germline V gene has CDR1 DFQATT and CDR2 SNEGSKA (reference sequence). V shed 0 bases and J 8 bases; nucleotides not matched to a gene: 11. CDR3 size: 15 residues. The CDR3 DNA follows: TGCAGTGCTAGAGATCTAGGGGGCCAGTCGGTTACGCAGTATTTT. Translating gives CSARDLGGQSVTQYF.

CDR3: CASSISTGQETQYF. The CDR3 DNA reads TGTGCCAGCAGCATATCGACAGGACAAGAGACCCAGTACTTC. The rearrangement uses TRBV13 and TRBJ2-5, with D tentatively TRBD1 (6 bases). The CDR3 totals 14 residues. Germline V CDR1 and CDR2: PRHDT, FYEKMQ (reference sequence). Trimming cost V 5 bases and J 2 bases, with 12 bases left between them.

CDR3 protein: CSVVARGRPEAFF. CDR3 DNA: TGCAGCGTTGTGGCCAGGGGGCGTCCAGAAGCTTTCTTT. The V call is TRBV29-1, the J call TRBJ1-1; 8 bases line up with TRBD1. Per the germline V gene, CDR1 is SQVTM and CDR2 is ANQGSEA. The CDR3 contains 13 residues. V lost 4 bases, J lost 8 bases, and 9 bases stayed unmatched.

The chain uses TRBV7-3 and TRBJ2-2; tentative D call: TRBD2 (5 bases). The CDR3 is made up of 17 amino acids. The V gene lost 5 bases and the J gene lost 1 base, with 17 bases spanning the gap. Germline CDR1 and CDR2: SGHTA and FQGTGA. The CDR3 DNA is TGTGCCAGCAGCCCCACGCCCTCTGGAGGGAACACCGGGGAGCTGTTTTTT. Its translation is CASSPTPSGGNTGELFF.

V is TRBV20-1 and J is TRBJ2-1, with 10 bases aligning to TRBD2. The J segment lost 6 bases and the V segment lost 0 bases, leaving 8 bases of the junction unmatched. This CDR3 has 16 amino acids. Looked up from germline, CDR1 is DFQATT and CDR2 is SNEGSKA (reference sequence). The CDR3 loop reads CSARDPGLAERNEQFF. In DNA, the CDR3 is TGCAGTGCTAGAGATCCTGGACTAGCGGAACGCAATGAGCAGTTCTTC.

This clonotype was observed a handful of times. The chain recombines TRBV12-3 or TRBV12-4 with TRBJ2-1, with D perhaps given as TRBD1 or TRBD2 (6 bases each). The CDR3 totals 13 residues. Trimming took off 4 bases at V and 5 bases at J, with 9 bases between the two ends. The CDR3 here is CASSWGAHNEQFF. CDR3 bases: TGTGCCAGCAGTTGGGGGGCCCACAATGAGCAGTTCTTC.

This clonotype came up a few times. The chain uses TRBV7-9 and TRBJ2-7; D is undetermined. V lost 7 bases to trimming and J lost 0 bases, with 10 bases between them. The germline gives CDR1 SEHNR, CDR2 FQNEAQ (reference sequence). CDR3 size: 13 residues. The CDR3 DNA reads TGTGCCAGCACCATGCCGGGCTCCTACGAGCAGTACTTC. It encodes CASTMPGSYEQYF.

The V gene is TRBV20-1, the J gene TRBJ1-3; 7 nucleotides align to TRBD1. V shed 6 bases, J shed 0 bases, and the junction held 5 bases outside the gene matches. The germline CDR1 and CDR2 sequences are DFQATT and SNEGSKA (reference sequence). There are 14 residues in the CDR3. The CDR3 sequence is CSAKGANSGNTIYF. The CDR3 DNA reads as TGCAGTGCGAAGGGGGCCAACTCTGGAAACACCATATATTTT.

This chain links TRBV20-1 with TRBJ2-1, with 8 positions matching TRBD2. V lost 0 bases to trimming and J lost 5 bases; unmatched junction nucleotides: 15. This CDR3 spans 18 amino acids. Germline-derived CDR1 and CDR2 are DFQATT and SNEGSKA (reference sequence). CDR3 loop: CSARDPLVQAGVHNEQFF. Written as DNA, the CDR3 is TGCAGTGCTAGAGACCCCCTGGTACAAGCGGGGGTCCACAATGAGCAGTTCTTC.

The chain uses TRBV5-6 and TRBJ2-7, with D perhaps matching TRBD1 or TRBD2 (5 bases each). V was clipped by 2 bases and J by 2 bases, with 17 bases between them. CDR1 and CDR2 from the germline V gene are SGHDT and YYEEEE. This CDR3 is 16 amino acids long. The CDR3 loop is CASSFPPGDVAYEQYF. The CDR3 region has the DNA TGTGCCAGCAGCTTCCCCCCCGGGGACGTAGCCTACGAGCAGTACTTC.

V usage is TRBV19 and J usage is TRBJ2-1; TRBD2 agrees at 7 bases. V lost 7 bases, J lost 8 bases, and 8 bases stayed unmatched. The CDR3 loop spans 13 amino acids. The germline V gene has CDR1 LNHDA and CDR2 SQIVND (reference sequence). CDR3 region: CASKREGFDEQFF. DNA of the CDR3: TGTGCCAGTAAGAGGGAGGGTTTCGATGAGCAGTTCTTC.

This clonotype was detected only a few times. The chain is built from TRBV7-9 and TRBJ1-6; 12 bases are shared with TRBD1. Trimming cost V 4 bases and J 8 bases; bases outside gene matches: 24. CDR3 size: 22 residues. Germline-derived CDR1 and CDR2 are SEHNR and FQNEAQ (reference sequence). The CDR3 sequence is CASSSSPGTGGYVINRHSPLHF. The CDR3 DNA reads TGTGCCAGCAGCTCAAGTCCCGGGACAGGGGGCTATGTTATTAACAGACATTCACCCCTCCACTTT. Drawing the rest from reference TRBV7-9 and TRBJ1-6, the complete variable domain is DTGVSQNPRHKITKRGQNVTFRCDPISEHNRLYWYRQTLGQGPEFLTYFQNEAQLEKSRLLSDRFSAERPKGSFSTLEIQRTEQGDSAMYLCASSSSPGTGGYVINRHSPLHFGNGTRLTVT.

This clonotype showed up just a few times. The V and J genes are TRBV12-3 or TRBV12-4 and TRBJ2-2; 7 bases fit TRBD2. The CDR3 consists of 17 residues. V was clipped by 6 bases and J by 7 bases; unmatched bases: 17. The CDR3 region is CASSSVRVAGEGGELFF. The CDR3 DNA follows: TGTGCCAGCAGCTCCGTACGGGTTGCGGGAGAAGGCGGGGAGCTGTTTTTT.

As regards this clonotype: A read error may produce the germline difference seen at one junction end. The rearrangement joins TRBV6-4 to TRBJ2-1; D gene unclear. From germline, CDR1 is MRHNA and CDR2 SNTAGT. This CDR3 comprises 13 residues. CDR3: CASSDGPYNDQFF. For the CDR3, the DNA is TGTGCCAGCAGTGACGGTCCCTACAATGATCAGTTCTTC.